The 15 T cell receptor beta chains given below trace back to one sample, sequenced in a study of T cells in Graves' hyperthyroidism and ophthalmopathy. Amplification of TCR beta CDR3 regions was performed using RNA transcripts as template. The study used the HTBI primer set for a first-round RT-PCR of the TCR CDR3. TCRdb recomputed calls from the multiplex PCR reads with MiXCR, one row per CDR3 protein. This sample carries a few hundred thousand distinct CDR3 sequences, roughly an eighth of them seen once, and the ten largest clones take 17%. Sequenced sample: blood. The receptors stem from a woman younger than 35 with Graves' hyperthyroidism.

V is TRBV5-6 and J is TRBJ2-5, with D tentatively TRBD1 (6 bases). CDR1 is SGHDT, CDR2 YYEEEE, per germline. The length of the CDR3 is 13 residues. With 2 bases removed from V and 7 bases from J, the gap between germline ends came to 12 bases. DNA of the CDR3: TGTGCCAGCAGCTTCTCAGGGGAAGGGACCCAGTACTTC. The encoded protein is CASSFSGEGTQYF.

This chain connects TRBV2 to TRBJ2-5; 12 bases line up with TRBD2. The CDR3 is made up of 18 amino acids. CDR1 SNHLY and CDR2 FYNNEI come from the germline V gene. V shed 1 base, J shed 7 bases, and the junction held 13 bases outside the gene matches. DNA for the CDR3: TGTGCCAGCAGTGAAGATTCTAGCGGGGGGGTGATTGGATGGACCCAGTACTTC. Its protein is CASSEDSSGGVIGWTQYF. Full variable domain (remainder filled in from reference TRBV2 and TRBJ2-5): EPEVTQTPSHQVTQMGQEVILRCVPISNHLYFYWYRQILGQKVEFLVSFYNNEISEKSEIFDDQFSVERPDGSNFTLKIRSTKLEDSAMYFCASSEDSSGGVIGWTQYFGPGTRLLVL.

A few counts support this clonotype. The chain recombines TRBV27 with TRBJ2-7, with D unresolved. The CDR3 consists of 14 residues. CDR1 MNHEY and CDR2 SMNVEV come from the germline V gene (reference sequence). Here the CDR3 reads CASRSLGNSCEQYV. CDR3 nucleotides: TGTGCCAGCAGATCATTAGGGAACTCCTGCGAGCAGTACGTC.

V usage is TRBV6-1 and J usage is TRBJ1-4; a possible D gene is TRBD1 (6 bases). Germline V gene data show CDR1 as MNHNS and CDR2 as SASEGT. The V end lost 10 bases, the J end lost 8 bases, and 23 bases lay between the germline ends. CDR3 size: 15 residues. Here the CDR3 DNA reads TGTGCCACCTTTGGGGGGCAAGGAAGAGGGGAAAAACTGTTTTTT. It translates to CATFGGQGRGEKLFF.

In this sample, this clonotype turned up a few times. The CDR3 DNA reads TGTGCCAGCTCACCACCAAAACTAGCGGAGTTCCCAGATACGCAGTATTTT. This gives the protein CASSPPKLAEFPDTQYF. The V gene is TRBV18, the J gene TRBJ2-3; 8 bases align to TRBD2. Germline V gene sequence: CDR1 KGHSH, CDR2 LQKENI. CDR3 length equals 17 residues. Trimming at V came to 0 bases and at J to 4 bases, leaving 9 bases not matched to a gene.

This clonotype was seen ten or more times. The chain has TRBV9 and TRBJ2-5; D possibly corresponds to TRBD1 (6 bases). CDR1 is SGDLS and CDR2 is YYNGEE in the germline V gene. This CDR3 region has 14 residues. V lost 4 bases, J lost 5 bases, and 15 bases lay in between. Here the CDR3 DNA reads TGTGCCAGCAGCCTAACAGGGTGGGGGGAGACCCAGTACTTC. Translating gives CASSLTGWGETQYF.

This clonotype was counted many times. V gene TRBV12-3 or TRBV12-4 combines with J gene TRBJ2-5, with TRBD2 as a possible D gene (6 bases). V was cut by 4 bases and J by 1 base, with 10 bases left in between. The CDR3 contains 14 residues. The CDR3 DNA follows: TGTGCCAGCAGTTGGGGGGACTTCCAAGAGACCCAGTACTTC. This gives the protein CASSWGDFQETQYF.

This clonotype was counted between two and nine times. This sequence joins TRBV5-6 and TRBJ1-1, with D tentatively TRBD1 (5 bases). V dropped 0 bases and J dropped 12 bases, with 18 bases sitting between them. Germline CDR1 SGHDT, CDR2 YYEEEE. The CDR3 sequence is 14 residues long. This CDR3 is CASSLEGADPCPFF. DNA for the CDR3: TGTGCCAGCAGCTTGGAAGGGGCGGACCCGTGTCCTTTCTTT.

Turning to this clonotype: This may come from a read error, since a much larger clone is one base off. This sequence joins TRBV5-1 and TRBJ2-7, with TRBD2 matching 13 bases. The J segment lost 7 bases and the V segment lost 4 bases, leaving 5 bases of the junction unmatched. From germline, CDR1 is SGHRS and CDR2 YFSETQ. CDR3 length equals 14 residues. CDR3 sequence: CASSPTSGRHEQYF. CDR3 coding DNA: TGCGCCAGCAGCCCGACTAGCGGGAGGCATGAGCAGTACTTC.

This clonotype was seen at least ten times. The chain links TRBV7-9 to TRBJ2-5; 14 bases map to TRBD2. CDR1 SEHNR and CDR2 FQNEAQ come from the germline V gene (reference sequence). CDR3 length: 16 residues. Trimming cost V 4 bases and J 1 base; bases outside gene matches: 2. The CDR3 sequence: CASSYGTSGSQETQYF. For the CDR3, the DNA is TGTGCCAGCAGCTATGGGACTAGCGGGAGCCAAGAGACCCAGTACTTC.

This clonotype was picked up many times. This chain links TRBV14 with TRBJ2-7; possibly TRBD1 or TRBD2 for D (5 bases each). This CDR3 spans 13 amino acids. With 4 bases removed from V and 9 bases from J, the gap between germline ends came to 16 bases. Germline V gives CDR1 SGHDN, CDR2 FVKESK. The chain's CDR3 is CASSPGPTSRQYF. For the CDR3, the DNA is TGTGCCAGCAGCCCGGGGCCAACGAGTAGGCAGTACTTC.

The rearrangement joins TRBV19 to TRBJ2-1, with 13 nucleotides matching TRBD2. Germline V lookup: CDR1 LNHDA, CDR2 SQIVND (reference sequence). This CDR3 region has 13 residues. Unmatched junction bases numbered 5, after V lost 8 bases and J lost 10 bases. CDR3 protein: CASSTSGRAEQFF. The CDR3 DNA reads as TGTGCCAGTTCCACTAGCGGGAGGGCCGAGCAGTTCTTC.

The chain uses TRBV18 and TRBJ1-2; D unresolved. The CDR3 extends over 14 amino acids. Per germline, CDR1 KGHSH and CDR2 LQKENI. Trimming stripped 3 bases from V and 6 bases from J, with 14 bases between. The CDR3 region has the DNA TGTGCCAGCTCACCGCGAGAGGCAGCCGATGGCTACACCTTC. Amino acids: CASSPREAADGYTF.

The chain joins TRBV12-5 to TRBJ2-1; TRBD2 aligns across 9 bases. CDR1 and CDR2 (germline): LGHNT, FRNRAP. This CDR3 spans 14 amino acids. V shed 5 bases, J shed 8 bases, and the junction held 7 bases outside the gene matches. CDR3 in DNA: TGTGCTAGTGGTCGCAGACTAGCGGTCGATGAGCAGTTCTTC. This translates into CASGRRLAVDEQFF.

CDR3 region: CASRRLVGEQFF. The CDR3 nucleotides read TGTGCCAGCAGGCGACTAGTCGGTGAGCAGTTCTTC. The chain uses TRBV12-3 or TRBV12-4 and TRBJ2-1, with D possibly being TRBD2 (6 bases). The V end was cut by 6 bases, the J end by 9 bases, with 12 bases between. The CDR3 is 12 residues long.